The sequence of this T cell receptor (beta chain) was determined in a study of shared clonotypes between healthy human individuals. Study-wide background: Each donor contributed plates that comprised three CD4 naive, three CD4 memory, two CD8 naive and one CD8 memory.

Template for every sorted-subset replicate PCR totaled around 200 ng DNA, about 30,000 T cell genomes. Data came from immunoSEQ multiplex PCR; TCRdb stores just in-frame clones and leaves some out. The sample includes some 600,000 clones, 95% to 96% of them seen just once. Turning to this clone: Its antigen is unidentified.

The CDR3 consists of 18 residues. Trimming took 1 base from V and 3 from J, leaving 22 bases between them. Germline V gene lookup returns CDR1 MNHEY and CDR2 SMNVEV (reference sequence). Terminally differentiated effector memory CD45RA+ cells were left out of the naive CD8 fraction, which was CD45RO-negative and positively selected for CCR7. Overall study results and limits: Rarefaction demonstrated incomplete sorted-subset sequencing despite large depth. Sampling was confined to blood; repertoires within tissues likely differ.

Source material: naive CD8+ T cells sorted from blood. The origin of this receptor is a woman in her twenties or thirties in good health. V is TRBV27 and J is TRBJ2-7; no definite D call. CDR3 protein: CASSLLFSTAAVVYEQYF. Here the CDR3 DNA reads TGTGCCAGCAGTTTATTATTCTCTACCGCGGCGGTCGTCTACGAGCAGTACTTC.